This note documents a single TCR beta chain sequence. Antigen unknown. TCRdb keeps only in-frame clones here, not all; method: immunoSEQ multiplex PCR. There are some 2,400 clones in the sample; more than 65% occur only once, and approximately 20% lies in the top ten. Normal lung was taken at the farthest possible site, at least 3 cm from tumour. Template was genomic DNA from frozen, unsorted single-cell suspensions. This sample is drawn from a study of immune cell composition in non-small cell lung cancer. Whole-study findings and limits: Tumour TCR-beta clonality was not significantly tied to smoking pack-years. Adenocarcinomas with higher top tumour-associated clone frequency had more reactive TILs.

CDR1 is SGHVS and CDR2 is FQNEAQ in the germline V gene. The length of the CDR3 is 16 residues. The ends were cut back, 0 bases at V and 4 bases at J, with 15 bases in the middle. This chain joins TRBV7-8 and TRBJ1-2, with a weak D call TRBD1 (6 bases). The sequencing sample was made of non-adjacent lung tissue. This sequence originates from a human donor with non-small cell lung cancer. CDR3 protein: CASSLAGGGSTYGYTF. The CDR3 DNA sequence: TGTGCCAGCAGCTTAGCCGGGGGGGGCTCAACCTATGGCTACACCTTC.